This record looks at one T cell receptor beta chain sequence and its context. Its antigen is not identified. A J-beta primer mix and a sample-barcoded 5' primer were used in a second PCR of about 7 to 12 cycles. TCRdb re-called the 5' RACE reads through MiXCR, storing one row per CDR3 protein. The table has 1.5 million to 2 million distinct CDR3 sequences, about 31% seen once. The data were taken from a study of blood T cells in healthy people across ages. Study-wide findings and caveats: Significant beta diversity loss was already apparent by age roughly 40, declining roughly linearly.

Germline loops: CDR1 LGHDT, CDR2 YNNKEL (reference sequence). With 4 bases clipped from V and 1 base from J, the junction kept 10 bases outside the gene matches. The CDR3 length is 16 residues. Sequencing was performed on blood. The chain uses TRBV3-1 and TRBJ2-7, with TRBD2 matching 7 bases. The sequence was collected from a woman aged 30 to 39 in good health. CDR3 region: CASSLGASGLSYEQYF. The CDR3 coding sequence is TGTGCCAGCAGCCTGGGAGCTAGCGGACTATCCTACGAGCAGTACTTC.